The clone carrying this T cell receptor (beta chain) occurred many times. The source of the sample is a study of early T cells in non-severe SARS-CoV-2 infection. V was pared by 3 bases and J by 8 bases, with 14 bases between. CDR1 LNHDA and CDR2 SQIVND come from the germline V gene (reference sequence). The CDR3 runs to 14 residues. TCRdb re-analysed the 5' RACE reads in MiXCR, keeping a single row per CDR3 protein. The repertoire consists of roughly 20,000 distinct CDR3 sequences, with about 5.5% occurring once and the leading ten covering over 5.5%. The chain links TRBV19 to TRBJ2-1; D possibly corresponds to TRBD1 (6 bases). The material sequenced was whole blood. The receptor was isolated from an adult who was a healthcare worker with PCR-confirmed SARS-CoV-2 infection or an uninfected control (not recorded which). The CDR3 loop is CASSIWDTRDEQFF. The CDR3 DNA is TGTGCCAGTAGTATTTGGGACACCAGGGATGAGCAGTTCTTC. The complete variable domain, with remaining parts taken from reference TRBV19 and TRBJ2-1, reads DGGITQSPKYLFRKEGQNVTLSCEQNLNHDAMYWYRQDPGQGLRLIYYSQIVNDFQKGDIAEGYSVSREKKESFPLTVTSAQKNPTAFYLCASSIWDTRDEQFFGPGTRLTVL.